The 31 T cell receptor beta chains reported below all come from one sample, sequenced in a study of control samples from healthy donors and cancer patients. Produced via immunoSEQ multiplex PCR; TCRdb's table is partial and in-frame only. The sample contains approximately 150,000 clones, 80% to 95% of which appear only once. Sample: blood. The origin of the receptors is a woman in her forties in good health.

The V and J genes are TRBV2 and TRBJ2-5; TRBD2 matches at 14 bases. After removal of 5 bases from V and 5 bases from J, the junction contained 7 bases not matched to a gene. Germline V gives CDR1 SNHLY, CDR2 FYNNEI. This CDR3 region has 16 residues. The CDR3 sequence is CASSSQTSGGGETQYF. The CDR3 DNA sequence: TGTGCCAGCAGTTCCCAGACTAGCGGGGGGGGTGAGACCCAGTACTTC. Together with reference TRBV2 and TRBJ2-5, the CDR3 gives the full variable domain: EPEVTQTPSHQVTQMGQEVILRCVPISNHLYFYWYRQILGQKVEFLVSFYNNEISEKSEIFDDQFSVERPDGSNFTLKIRSTKLEDSAMYFCASSSQTSGGGETQYFGPGTRLLVL.

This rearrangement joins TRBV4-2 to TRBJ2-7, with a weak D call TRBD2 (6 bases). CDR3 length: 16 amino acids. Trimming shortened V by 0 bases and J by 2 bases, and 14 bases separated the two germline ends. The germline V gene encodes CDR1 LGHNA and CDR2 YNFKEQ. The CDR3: CASSQDMTGETYEQYF. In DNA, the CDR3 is TGTGCCAGCAGCCAAGATATGACGGGGGAGACCTACGAGCAGTACTTC.

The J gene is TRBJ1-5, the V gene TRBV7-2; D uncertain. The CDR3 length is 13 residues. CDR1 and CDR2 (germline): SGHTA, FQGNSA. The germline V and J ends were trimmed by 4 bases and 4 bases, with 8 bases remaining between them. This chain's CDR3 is CASSWEGNQPQHF. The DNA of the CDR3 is TGTGCCAGCAGCTGGGAAGGGAATCAGCCCCAGCATTTT.

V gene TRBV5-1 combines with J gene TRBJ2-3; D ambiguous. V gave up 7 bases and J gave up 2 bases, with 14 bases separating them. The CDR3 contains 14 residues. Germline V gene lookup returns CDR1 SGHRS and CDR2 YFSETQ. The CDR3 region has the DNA TGCGCCAGCCAAGGATCGATACACACAGATACGCAGTATTTT. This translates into CASQGSIHTDTQYF.

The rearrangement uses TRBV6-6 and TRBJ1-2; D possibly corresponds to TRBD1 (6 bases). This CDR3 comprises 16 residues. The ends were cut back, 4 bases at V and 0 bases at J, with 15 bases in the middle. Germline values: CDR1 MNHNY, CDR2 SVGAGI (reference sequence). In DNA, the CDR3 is TGTGCCAGCAGTTCCGTTATAGGGGGGACTAACTATGGCTACACCTTC. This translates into CASSSVIGGTNYGYTF.

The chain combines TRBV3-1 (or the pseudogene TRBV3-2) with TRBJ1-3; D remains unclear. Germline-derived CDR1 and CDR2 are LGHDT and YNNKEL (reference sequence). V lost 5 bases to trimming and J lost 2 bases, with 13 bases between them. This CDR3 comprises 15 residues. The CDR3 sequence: CASSFFVGAGNTIYF. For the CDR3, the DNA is TGTGCCAGCAGCTTTTTTGTGGGAGCTGGAAACACCATATATTTT.

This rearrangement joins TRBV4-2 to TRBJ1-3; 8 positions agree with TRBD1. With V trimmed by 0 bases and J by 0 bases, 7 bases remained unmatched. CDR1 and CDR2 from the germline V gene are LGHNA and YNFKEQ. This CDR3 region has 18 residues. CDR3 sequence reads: CASSQDKAGGYSGNTIYF. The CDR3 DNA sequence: TGTGCCAGCAGCCAAGATAAGGCAGGGGGCTACTCTGGAAACACCATATATTTT.

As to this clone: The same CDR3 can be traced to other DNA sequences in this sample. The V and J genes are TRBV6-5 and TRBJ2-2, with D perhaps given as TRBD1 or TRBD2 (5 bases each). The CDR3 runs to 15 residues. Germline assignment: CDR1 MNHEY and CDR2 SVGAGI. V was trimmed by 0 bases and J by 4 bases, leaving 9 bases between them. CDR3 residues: CASSYSGGGTGELFF. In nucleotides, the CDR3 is TGTGCCAGCAGTTACTCGGGTGGGGGCACCGGGGAGCTGTTTTTT.

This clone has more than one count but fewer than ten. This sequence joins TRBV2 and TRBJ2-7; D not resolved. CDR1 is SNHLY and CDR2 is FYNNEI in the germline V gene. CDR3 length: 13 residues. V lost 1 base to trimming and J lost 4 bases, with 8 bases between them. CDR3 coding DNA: TGTGCCAGCAGTGAAGGTGTGGCGTACGAGCAGTACTTC. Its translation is CASSEGVAYEQYF.

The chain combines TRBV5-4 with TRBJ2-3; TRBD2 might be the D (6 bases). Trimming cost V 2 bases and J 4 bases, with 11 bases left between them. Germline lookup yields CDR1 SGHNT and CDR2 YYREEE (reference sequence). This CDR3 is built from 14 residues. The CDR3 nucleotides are TGTGCCAGCAGCTTCGGAGGGGTTGCAGATACGCAGTATTTT. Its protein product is CASSFGGVADTQYF.

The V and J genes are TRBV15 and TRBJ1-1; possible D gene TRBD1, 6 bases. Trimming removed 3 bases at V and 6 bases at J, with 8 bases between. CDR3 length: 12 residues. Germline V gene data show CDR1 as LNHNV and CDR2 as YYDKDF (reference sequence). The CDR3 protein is CATSRDSAEAFF. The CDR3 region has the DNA TGTGCCACCAGCAGGGACAGCGCTGAAGCTTTCTTT.

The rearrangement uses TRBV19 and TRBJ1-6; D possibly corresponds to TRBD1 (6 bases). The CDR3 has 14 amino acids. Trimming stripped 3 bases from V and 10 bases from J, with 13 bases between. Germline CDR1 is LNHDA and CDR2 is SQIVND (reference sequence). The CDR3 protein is CASSIGQPRSPLHF. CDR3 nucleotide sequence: TGTGCCAGTAGTATCGGACAGCCTAGGTCACCCCTCCACTTT. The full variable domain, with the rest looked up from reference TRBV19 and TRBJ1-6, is DGGITQSPKYLFRKEGQNVTLSCEQNLNHDAMYWYRQDPGQGLRLIYYSQIVNDFQKGDIAEGYSVSREKKESFPLTVTSAQKNPTAFYLCASSIGQPRSPLHFGNGTRLTVT.

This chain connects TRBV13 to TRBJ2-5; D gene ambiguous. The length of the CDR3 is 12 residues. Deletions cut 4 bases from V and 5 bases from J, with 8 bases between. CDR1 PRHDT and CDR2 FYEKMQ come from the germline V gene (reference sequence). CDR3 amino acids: CASSSDPETQYF. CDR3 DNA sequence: TGTGCCAGCAGCTCTGACCCCGAGACCCAGTACTTC.

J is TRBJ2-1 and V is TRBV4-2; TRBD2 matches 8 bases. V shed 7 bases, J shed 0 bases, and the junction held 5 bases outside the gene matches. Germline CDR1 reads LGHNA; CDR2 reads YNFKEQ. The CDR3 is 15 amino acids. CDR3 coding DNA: TGTGCCAGCACACTAGCGGTGAGCTCCTACAATGAGCAGTTCTTC. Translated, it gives CASTLAVSSYNEQFF.

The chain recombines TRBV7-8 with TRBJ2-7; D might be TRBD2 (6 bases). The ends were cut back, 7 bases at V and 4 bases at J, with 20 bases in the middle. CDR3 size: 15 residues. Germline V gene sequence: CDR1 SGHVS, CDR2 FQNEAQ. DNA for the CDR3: TGTGCCAGCACACGGCGGGACTCGCCGCTTTACGAGCAGTACTTC. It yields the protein CASTRRDSPLYEQYF.

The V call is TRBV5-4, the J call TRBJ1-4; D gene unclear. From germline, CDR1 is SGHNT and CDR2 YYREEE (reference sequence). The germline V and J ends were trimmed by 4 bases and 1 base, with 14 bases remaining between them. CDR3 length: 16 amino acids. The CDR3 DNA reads TGTGCCAGCAGCCCTGGCGGGGAGGGAACTAATGAAAAACTGTTTTTT. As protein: CASSPGGEGTNEKLFF.

CDR3 in DNA: TGTGCCAGTAGTTTAACCGGGACAGGGAGCGCAGATACGCAGTATTTT. Translated, it gives CASSLTGTGSADTQYF. The rearrangement joins TRBV19 to TRBJ2-3, with 9 nucleotides matching TRBD1. Unmatched junction bases numbered 10, after V lost 5 bases and J lost 4 bases. The V gene's germline CDR1 is LNHDA and CDR2 SQIVND (reference sequence). This CDR3 has 16 residues.

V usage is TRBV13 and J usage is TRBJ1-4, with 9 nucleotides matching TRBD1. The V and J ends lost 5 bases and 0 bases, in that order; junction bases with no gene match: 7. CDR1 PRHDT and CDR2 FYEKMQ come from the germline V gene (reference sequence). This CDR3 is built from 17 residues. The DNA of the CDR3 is TGTGCCAGCAGCCCGGCGGGACAGGGCGCAACTAATGAAAAACTGTTTTTT. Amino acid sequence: CASSPAGQGATNEKLFF.

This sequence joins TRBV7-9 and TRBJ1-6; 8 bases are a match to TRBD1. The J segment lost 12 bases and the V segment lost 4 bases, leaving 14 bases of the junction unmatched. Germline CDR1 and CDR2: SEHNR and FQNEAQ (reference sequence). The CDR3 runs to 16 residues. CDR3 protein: CASSSMTGTGAGPLHF. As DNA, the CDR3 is TGTGCCAGCAGCTCGATGACCGGGACAGGCGCCGGACCCCTCCACTTT.

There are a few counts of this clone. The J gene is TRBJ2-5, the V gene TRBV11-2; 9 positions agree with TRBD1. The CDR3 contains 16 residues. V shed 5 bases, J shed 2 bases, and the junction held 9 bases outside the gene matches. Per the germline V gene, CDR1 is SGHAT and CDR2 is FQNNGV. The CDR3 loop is CASSPDADRGQETQYF. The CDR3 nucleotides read TGTGCCAGCAGCCCCGATGCGGACAGGGGACAAGAGACCCAGTACTTC.

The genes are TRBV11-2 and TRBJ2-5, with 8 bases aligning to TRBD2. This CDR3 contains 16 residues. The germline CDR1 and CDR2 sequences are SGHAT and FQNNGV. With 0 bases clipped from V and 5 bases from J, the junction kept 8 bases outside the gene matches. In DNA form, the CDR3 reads TGTGCCAGCAGCTTAGATCCTCGCCAGCGGGAGGAGACCCAGTACTTC. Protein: CASSLDPRQREETQYF.

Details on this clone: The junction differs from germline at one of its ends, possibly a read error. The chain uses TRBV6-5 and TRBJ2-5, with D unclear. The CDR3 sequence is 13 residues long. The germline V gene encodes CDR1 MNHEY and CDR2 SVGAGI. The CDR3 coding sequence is TGTGCCAGCGGTAGGCAGCCCCAAGAGACCCGGTACTTC. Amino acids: CASGRQPQETRYF.

The DNA of the CDR3 is TGTGCCAGCAGCCAAGATGAGGGGGCCTCCTATGGCTACACCTTC. This translates into CASSQDEGASYGYTF. The chain uses TRBV4-2 and TRBJ1-2; 7 bases match TRBD1. This CDR3 comprises 15 residues. Germline CDR1 is LGHNA and CDR2 is YNFKEQ. Trimming at V came to 0 bases and at J to 4 bases, leaving 5 bases not matched to a gene.

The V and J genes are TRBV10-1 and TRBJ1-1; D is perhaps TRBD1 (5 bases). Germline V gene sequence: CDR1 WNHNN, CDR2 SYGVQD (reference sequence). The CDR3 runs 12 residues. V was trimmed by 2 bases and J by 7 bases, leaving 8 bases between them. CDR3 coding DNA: TGCGCCAGCAGTGAGGGGGACGGTGAAGCTTTCTTT. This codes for CASSEGDGEAFF.

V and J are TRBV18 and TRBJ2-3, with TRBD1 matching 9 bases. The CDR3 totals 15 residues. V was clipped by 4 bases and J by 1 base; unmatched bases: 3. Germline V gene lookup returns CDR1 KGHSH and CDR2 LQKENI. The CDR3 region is CASSQNRGRTDTQYF. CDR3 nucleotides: TGTGCCAGCTCACAGAACAGGGGGCGCACAGATACGCAGTATTTT.

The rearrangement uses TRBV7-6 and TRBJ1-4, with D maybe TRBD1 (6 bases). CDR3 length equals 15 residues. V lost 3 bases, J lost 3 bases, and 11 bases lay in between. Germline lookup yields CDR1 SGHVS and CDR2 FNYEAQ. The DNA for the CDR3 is TGTGCCAGCAGCTTGCAGGGGTATGCTAATGAAAAACTGTTTTTT. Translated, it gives CASSLQGYANEKLFF.

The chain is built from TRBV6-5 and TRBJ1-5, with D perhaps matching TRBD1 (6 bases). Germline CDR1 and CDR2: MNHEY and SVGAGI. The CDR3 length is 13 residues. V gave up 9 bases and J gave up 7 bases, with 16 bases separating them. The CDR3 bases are TGTGCCAGTTCCGGGGGCTTCGGGCAGCCCCAGCATTTT. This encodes CASSGGFGQPQHF.

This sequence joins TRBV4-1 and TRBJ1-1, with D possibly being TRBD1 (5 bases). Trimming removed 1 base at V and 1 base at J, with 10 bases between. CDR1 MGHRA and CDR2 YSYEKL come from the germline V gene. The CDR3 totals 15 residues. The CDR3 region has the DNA TGCGCCAGCAGCCAAGTAGCCAGGGAGAACACTGAAGCTTTCTTT. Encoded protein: CASSQVARENTEAFF.

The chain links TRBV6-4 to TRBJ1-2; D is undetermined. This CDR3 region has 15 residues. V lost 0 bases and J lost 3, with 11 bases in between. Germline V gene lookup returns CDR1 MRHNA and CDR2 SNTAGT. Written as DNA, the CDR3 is TGTGCCAGCAGTGACTCGATGGTCATCTACTATGGCTACACCTTC. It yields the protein CASSDSMVIYYGYTF.

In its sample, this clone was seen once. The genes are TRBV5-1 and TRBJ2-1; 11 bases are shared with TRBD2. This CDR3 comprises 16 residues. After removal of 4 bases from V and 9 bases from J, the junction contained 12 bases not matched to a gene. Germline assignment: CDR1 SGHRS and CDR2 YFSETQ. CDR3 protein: CASSHISGGDVGEQFF. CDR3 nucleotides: TGCGCCAGCAGCCACATTAGCGGGGGGGACGTAGGTGAGCAGTTCTTC.

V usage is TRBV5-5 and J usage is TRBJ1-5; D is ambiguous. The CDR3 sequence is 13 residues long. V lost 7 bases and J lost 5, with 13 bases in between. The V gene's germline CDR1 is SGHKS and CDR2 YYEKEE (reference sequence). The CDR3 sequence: CASSRRGHQPQHF. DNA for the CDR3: TGTGCCAGCTCCCGGCGAGGGCATCAGCCCCAGCATTTT.